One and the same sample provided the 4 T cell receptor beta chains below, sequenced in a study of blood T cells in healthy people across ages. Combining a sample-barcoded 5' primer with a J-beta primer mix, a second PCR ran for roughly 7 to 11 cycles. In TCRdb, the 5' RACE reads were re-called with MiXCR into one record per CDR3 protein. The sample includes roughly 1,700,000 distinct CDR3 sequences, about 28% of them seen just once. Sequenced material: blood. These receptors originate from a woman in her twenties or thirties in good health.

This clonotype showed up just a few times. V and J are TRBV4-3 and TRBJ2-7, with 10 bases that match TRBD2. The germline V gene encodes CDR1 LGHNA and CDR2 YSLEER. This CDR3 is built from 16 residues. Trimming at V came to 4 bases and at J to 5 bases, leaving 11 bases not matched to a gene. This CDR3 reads CASSPDLAGVFHEQYF. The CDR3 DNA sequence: TGCGCCAGCAGCCCGGACCTAGCGGGAGTATTCCACGAGCAGTACTTC.

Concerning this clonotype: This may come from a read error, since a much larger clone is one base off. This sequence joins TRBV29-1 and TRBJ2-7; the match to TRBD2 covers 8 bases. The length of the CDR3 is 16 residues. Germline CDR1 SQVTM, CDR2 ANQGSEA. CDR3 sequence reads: CSVDRDNGGAPYEQHF. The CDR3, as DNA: TGCAGCGTTGACCGGGACAACGGGGGGGCCCCCTACGAGCAGCACTTC.

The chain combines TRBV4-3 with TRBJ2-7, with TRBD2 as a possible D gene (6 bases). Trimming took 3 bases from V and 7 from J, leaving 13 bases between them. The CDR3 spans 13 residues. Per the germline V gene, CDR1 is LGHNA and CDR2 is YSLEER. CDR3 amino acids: CASSQGLATEQYF. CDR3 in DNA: TGCGCCAGCAGCCAGGGGCTAGCGACTGAGCAGTACTTC.

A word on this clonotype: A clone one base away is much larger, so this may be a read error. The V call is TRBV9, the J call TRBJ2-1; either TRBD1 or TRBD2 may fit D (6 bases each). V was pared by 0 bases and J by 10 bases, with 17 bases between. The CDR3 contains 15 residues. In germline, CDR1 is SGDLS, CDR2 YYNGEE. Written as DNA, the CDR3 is TGTGCCAGCAGCGTAGACCTCGGAGGGGGATACGAGCAGTTCTTC. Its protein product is CASSVDLGGGYEQFF.